This is a list of T cell receptor beta chains from one sample in a study of healthy donors' naive CD4 and CD8 T cells. From the reads, TCRdb called clonotypes with MiXCR, one entry per CDR3 protein. The sample includes 150,000 to 200,000 distinct CDR3 sequences, about 74% of them seen just once. The sequencing sample was made of naive CD4+ and CD8+ T cells sorted from blood, pooled from several donors. All receptors come from a pool of human donors in good health; the sample pools cells from several healthy donors. Each CDR3 is given without its conserved first and last residue.

v_gene | CDR3aa
TRBV4-2 | ASSHLVGQEIYGYT
TRBV27 | ASSPQVPSGANVLT
TRBV18 | ASSPPFNYGYT
TRBV6-5 | ATKGRNTEAF
TRBV6-1 | ASSEEETGGQPPQH
TRBV19 | ASSISSGANTGELF
TRBV10-3 | AIRFGQGYNEQF
TRBV5-1 | ASSLGTTFTGELF
TRBV5-6 | ASSLWTPEETQY
TRBV20-1 | SARVGQGVTEAF
TRBV27 | ASSLSMRLSWTEAF
TRBV30 | AWSGPQQGRHYEQY
TRBV29-1 | SVEFRRSTEAF
TRBV4-3 | ASSQDRILLYGYT
TRBV27 | ASSWDGSWGYT
TRBV25-1 | ASSIGNEQY
TRBV29-1 | SVGYNGGSATDTQY
TRBV11-1 | ASSDAFREHEQF
TRBV19 | ASSRQGFDTQY
TRBV6-5 | ASSYSPGQFTGELF